Below are 8 T cell receptor beta chains sequenced from a single sample in a study of blood T cell repertoires in COVID-19 (dated by TCRdb to 2019 to 2021). The library was generated by the immunoSEQ multiplex PCR assay. The source is immuneACCESS, and TCRdb retained only in-frame sequences with V and J called. Part of the clones is not carried over; for the studies checked, unresolved V genes explain less than half of this, and the remainder is unexplained. Counted in this sample were 180,000 or so clones; approximately 86% of them appeared once. The ten largest account for around 8.3% of the sample. Material: peripheral blood. These receptors were collected from a man in his sixties with acute or convalescent COVID-19.

This chain connects TRBV7-8 to TRBJ1-5; 8 positions agree with TRBD1. Per the germline V gene, CDR1 is SGHVS and CDR2 is FQNEAQ. V lost 6 bases to trimming and J lost 6 bases; unmatched junction nucleotides: 4. The CDR3 totals 13 residues. CDR3 DNA: TGTGCCAGCAGTCAGGGGGCAGTTCAGCCCCAGCATTTT. Protein sequence: CASSQGAVQPQHF.

This clone was detected many times. This chain links TRBV7-9 with TRBJ2-1, with 10 bases matching TRBD2. CDR3 length: 15 residues. CDR1 SEHNR and CDR2 FQNEAQ come from the germline V gene (reference sequence). V shed 5 bases, J shed 9 bases, and the junction held 10 bases outside the gene matches. CDR3 sequence reads: CASSVSGTSVGEQFF. CDR3 sequence (DNA): TGTGCCAGCAGCGTCTCCGGGACTAGCGTGGGTGAGCAGTTCTTC.

This chain connects TRBV4-1 to TRBJ1-4; D perhaps matches TRBD1 (5 bases). The CDR3 is 15 residues long. Per germline, CDR1 MGHRA and CDR2 YSYEKL. V was cut by 4 bases and J by 4 bases, with 13 bases left in between. The CDR3 protein is CASSPRGLGNEKLFF. The CDR3 coding sequence is TGCGCCAGCAGCCCTCGGGGGTTGGGTAATGAAAAACTGTTTTTT.

The chain carries TRBV5-4 and TRBJ1-3; a possible D gene is TRBD1 (5 bases). CDR3 length equals 12 residues. The ends were cut back, 7 bases at V and 0 bases at J, with 5 bases in the middle. Germline V gene lookup returns CDR1 SGHNT and CDR2 YYREEE (reference sequence). DNA for the CDR3: TGTGCCAGCCAGGGCTCTGGAAACACCATATATTTT. Translation: CASQGSGNTIYF. The complete variable domain, with remaining parts taken from reference TRBV5-4 and TRBJ1-3, reads ETGVTQSPTHLIKTRGQQVTLRCSSQSGHNTVSWYQQALGQGPQFIFQYYREEENGRGNFPPRFSGLQFPNYSSELNVNALELDDSALYLCASQGSGNTIYFGEGSWLTVV.

The chain links TRBV20-1 to TRBJ1-2; D gene ambiguous. Germline-derived CDR1 and CDR2 are DFQATT and SNEGSKA (reference sequence). V gave up 2 bases and J gave up 4 bases, with 5 bases separating them. The CDR3 is 11 amino acids. Here the CDR3 DNA reads TGCAGTGCTAGAAACTCCTATGGCTACACCTTC. Its protein product is CSARNSYGYTF.

This chain links TRBV19 with TRBJ1-1, with 7 bases aligning to TRBD1. This CDR3 comprises 15 residues. CDR1 LNHDA and CDR2 SQIVND come from the germline V gene (reference sequence). V shed 4 bases, J shed 0 bases, and the junction held 5 bases outside the gene matches. The CDR3 reads CASSRGTVMNTEAFF. CDR3 DNA: TGTGCCAGTAGTAGAGGGACAGTCATGAACACTGAAGCTTTCTTT.

This chain links TRBV28 with TRBJ1-2; no clear D. The CDR3 has 13 amino acids. V gave up 3 bases and J gave up 2 bases, with 7 bases separating them. The germline CDR1 and CDR2 sequences are MDHEN and SYDVKM. This chain's CDR3 is CASSLGTNYGYTF. DNA for the CDR3: TGTGCCAGCAGTTTGGGCACGAACTATGGCTACACCTTC.

This clone was picked up a small number of times. The chain combines TRBV28 with TRBJ1-3; D is possibly TRBD1 (5 bases). The CDR3 runs 16 residues. Germline CDR1 MDHEN, CDR2 SYDVKM. CDR3 DNA sequence: TGTGCGTGTTTCCGTGGGGGGGACTTGTCTGGAAACACCATATATTTT. This sequence encodes CACFRGGDLSGNTIYF.